The 22 T cell receptor beta chains below were found in one sample sequenced in a study of human versus mouse CDR3 diversity and MHC coevolution (dated by TCRdb to about 2017). Libraries were built with the immunoSEQ multiplex PCR assay. In its TCRdb copy, this immuneACCESS table keeps in-frame sequences only and misses some clones. Where compared with another copy, unresolved V genes explain less than half of these, and the others have no known cause. This sample is represented by about 77,000 clones; about nine tenths of them were singletons. Roughly 0.15% of the sample goes to the ten largest clones. Sequencing was done on a sample of naive CD4+ T cells from blood. The cell subset or site label corresponds to: CD45RO-negative CD62L-positive naive CD4 T cells. Every receptor here comes from a person between 25 and 69 years old in good health.

This chain joins TRBV5-1 and TRBJ2-1, with 9 bases lining up with TRBD2. CDR1 is SGHRS and CDR2 is YFSETQ in the germline V gene. This CDR3 has 17 amino acids. V shed 0 bases and J 0 bases; nucleotides not matched to a gene: 4. The CDR3 DNA reads as TGCGCCAGCAGCTTGGAGACTAGCGGCAGCTCCTACAATGAGCAGTTCTTC. This encodes CASSLETSGSSYNEQFF.

In its sample, this clone was seen a few times. The V and J genes are TRBV5-4 and TRBJ1-4; D is uncertain. The CDR3 is 15 residues long. Germline lookup yields CDR1 SGHNT and CDR2 YYREEE (reference sequence). The ends were cut back, 0 bases at V and 1 base at J, with 7 bases in the middle. DNA of the CDR3: TGTGCCAGCAGCTTGGAACCGCGAACTAATGAAAAACTGTTTTTT. Translated, it gives CASSLEPRTNEKLFF.

This rearrangement joins TRBV5-6 to TRBJ1-2, with 9 nucleotides matching TRBD1. CDR1 and CDR2 from the germline V gene are SGHDT and YYEEEE. V gave up 4 bases and J gave up 8 bases; unmatched junction bases: 9. The CDR3 has 14 residues. The CDR3 nucleotides are TGTGCCAGCAGCCTGGGACAGGGCGGAGACGGCTACACCTTC. Its protein is CASSLGQGGDGYTF.

The V gene is TRBV9, the J gene TRBJ1-2; TRBD1 matches 12 bases. Germline CDR1 reads SGDLS; CDR2 reads YYNGEE. The CDR3 extends over 15 amino acids. The junction had 5 bases not matched to a gene; V was cut back by 0 bases and J by 8 bases. CDR3 DNA sequence: TGTGCCAGCAGCGTAGAGGGACAGGGGGCGTGGGGCTACACCTTC. Its protein product is CASSVEGQGAWGYTF. Combining the CDR3 with reference TRBV9 and TRBJ1-2 gives the whole variable domain DSGVTQTPKHLITATGQRVTLRCSPRSGDLSVYWYQQSLDQGLQFLIQYYNGEERAKGNILERFSAQQFPDLHSELNLSSLELGDSALYFCASSVEGQGAWGYTFGSGTRLTVV.

The CDR3 DNA follows: TGTGCCAGCAGCCCCCCTGTGGGCCAGCGGGGGGTTGACGGTAATGAGCAGTTCTTC. It yields the protein CASSPPVGQRGVDGNEQFF. This chain joins TRBV13 and TRBJ2-1, with 9 positions matching TRBD2. CDR1 and CDR2 from the germline V gene are PRHDT and FYEKMQ (reference sequence). Losses at the gene ends were 5 bases for V and 7 bases for J; bases not matched to a gene: 21. This CDR3 region has 19 residues.

The chain employs TRBV30 and TRBJ1-1; 7 bases map to TRBD1. V shed 1 base and J 5 bases; nucleotides not matched to a gene: 1. Germline CDR1 and CDR2: GTSNPN and SVGIG (reference sequence). This CDR3 spans 12 amino acids. The DNA of the CDR3 is TGTGCCTGGAGTGGACAGGGAACTGAAGCTTTCTTT. As protein: CAWSGQGTEAFF.

This chain uses TRBV7-9 with TRBJ2-1, with D maybe TRBD2 (7 bases). This CDR3 is 18 amino acids long. Per the germline V gene, CDR1 is SEHNR and CDR2 is FQNEAQ (reference sequence). V was trimmed by 0 bases and J by 8 bases, leaving 23 bases between them. The CDR3 sequence: CASSLAGGRGIRWDEQFF. The CDR3 nucleotides are TGTGCCAGCAGCTTAGCGGGGGGGAGGGGGATCCGATGGGATGAGCAGTTCTTC.

The chain carries TRBV5-1 and TRBJ2-7, with 8 bases lining up with TRBD2. CDR1 is SGHRS and CDR2 is YFSETQ in the germline V gene. This CDR3 region has 16 residues. With 0 bases clipped from V and 0 bases from J, the junction kept 5 bases outside the gene matches. CDR3 bases: TGCGCCAGCAGCTTGGGTGGGACTAGACACTCCTACGAGCAGTACTTC. Translating it yields CASSLGGTRHSYEQYF.

J is TRBJ2-7 and V is TRBV10-1; D is uncertain. The V end lost 0 bases, the J end lost 1 base, and 4 bases lay between the germline ends. The CDR3 has 13 amino acids. CDR1 WNHNN and CDR2 SYGVQD come from the germline V gene (reference sequence). The CDR3 DNA is TGCGCCAGCAGTGAGTCGAGATCCTACGAGCAGTACTTC. It specifies CASSESRSYEQYF.

This rearrangement joins TRBV5-1 to TRBJ1-1, with 8 bases lining up with TRBD1. Per the germline V gene, CDR1 is SGHRS and CDR2 is YFSETQ. The junction had 2 bases not matched to a gene; V was cut back by 4 bases and J by 3 bases. The CDR3 spans 13 residues. CDR3 amino acids: CASSPTGDTEAFF. Written as DNA, the CDR3 is TGCGCCAGCAGCCCGACAGGGGACACTGAAGCTTTCTTT.

This chain uses TRBV5-1 with TRBJ1-4, with 7 bases matching TRBD1. Germline V lookup: CDR1 SGHRS, CDR2 YFSETQ. The junction had 12 bases not matched to a gene; V was cut back by 0 bases and J by 7 bases. The CDR3 spans 17 residues. This CDR3 reads CASSLAYGMAGGEKLFF. CDR3 nucleotide sequence: TGCGCCAGCAGCTTGGCCTACGGGATGGCAGGGGGTGAAAAACTGTTTTTT.

The rearrangement links TRBV6-5 to TRBJ1-1, with a weak D call TRBD1 (5 bases). Trimming took 6 bases from V and 2 from J, leaving 16 bases between them. Germline CDR1 reads MNHEY; CDR2 reads SVGAGI. CDR3 size: 15 residues. This chain's CDR3 is CASRSTFRENTEAFF. The CDR3 nucleotides read TGTGCCAGCAGGTCAACTTTCAGGGAAAACACTGAAGCTTTCTTT.

This chain uses TRBV5-6 with TRBJ2-6; possibly TRBD1 for D (5 bases). V lost 4 bases, J lost 4 bases, and 12 bases lay in between. The CDR3 covers 15 residues. CDR1 is SGHDT and CDR2 is YYEEEE in the germline V gene. The CDR3 reads CASSHQGSGANVLTF. The CDR3 coding sequence is TGTGCCAGCAGCCATCAGGGTTCCGGGGCCAACGTCCTGACTTTC.

V is TRBV5-4 and J is TRBJ2-1; 13 bases match TRBD2. Germline trimming cut 1 base from V and 9 bases from J; bases unmatched to any gene: 4. The CDR3 runs 15 residues. CDR1 and CDR2 from the germline V gene are SGHNT and YYREEE (reference sequence). CDR3 sequence reads: CASSLLGLAGFEQFF. The CDR3 DNA follows: TGTGCCAGCAGCTTGTTGGGACTAGCGGGATTTGAGCAGTTCTTC. Filled out from reference TRBV5-4 and TRBJ2-1, the complete variable domain reads ETGVTQSPTHLIKTRGQQVTLRCSSQSGHNTVSWYQQALGQGPQFIFQYYREEENGRGNFPPRFSGLQFPNYSSELNVNALELDDSALYLCASSLLGLAGFEQFFGPGTRLTVL.

V and J are TRBV2 and TRBJ2-7; a possible D gene is TRBD1 (5 bases). The CDR3 is 15 amino acids. Trimming cost V 4 bases and J 0 bases, with 13 bases left between them. In germline, CDR1 is SNHLY, CDR2 FYNNEI. CDR3 in DNA: TGTGCCAGCAGTGGGGGCAGGTCGAGCTCCTACGAGCAGTACTTC. Protein sequence: CASSGGRSSSYEQYF. The full variable domain, its missing parts supplied by reference TRBV2 and TRBJ2-7, is EPEVTQTPSHQVTQMGQEVILRCVPISNHLYFYWYRQILGQKVEFLVSFYNNEISEKSEIFDDQFSVERPDGSNFTLKIRSTKLEDSAMYFCASSGGRSSSYEQYFGPGTRLTVT.

This clone was seen just once. V is TRBV27 and J is TRBJ1-1; TRBD1 agrees at 8 bases. The CDR3 is 15 amino acids. Germline trimming cut 6 bases from V and 2 bases from J; bases unmatched to any gene: 8. CDR1 is MNHEY and CDR2 is SMNVEV in the germline V gene (reference sequence). CDR3 nucleotide sequence: TGTGCCAGCAGCCCCAACAGGGGGGATAACACTGAAGCTTTCTTT. Translation gives CASSPNRGDNTEAFF.

The V call is TRBV30, the J call TRBJ1-2, with 9 positions matching TRBD1. Germline loops: CDR1 GTSNPN, CDR2 SVGIG (reference sequence). V gave up 0 bases and J gave up 10 bases; unmatched junction bases: 12. The CDR3 extends over 15 amino acids. This CDR3 is CAWSVLPGTGLAYTF. The CDR3 coding sequence is TGTGCCTGGAGTGTACTCCCCGGGACAGGGTTAGCCTACACCTTC.

The chain carries TRBV29-1 and TRBJ2-7, with TRBD2 matching over 7 bases. J lost 0 bases, V lost 7 bases, and 6 bases had no gene match. Germline CDR1 is SQVTM and CDR2 is ANQGSEA. There are 13 residues in the CDR3. The CDR3 region is CSAGTSDSYEQYF. For the CDR3, the DNA is TGCAGCGCCGGAACTAGCGACTCCTACGAGCAGTACTTC.

The V gene is TRBV21-1, the J gene TRBJ2-1; TRBD1, as called in the table, went unchecked against the DNA. TRBV21-1 is reported as a pseudogene. The CDR3 covers 16 residues. Here the CDR3 reads CASSKARRQGSTEQFF. The CDR3 coding sequence is TGTGCCAGCAGCAAAGCGCGACGGCAGGGTTCCACTGAGCAGTTCTTC.

V and J are TRBV28 and TRBJ2-7; 9 nucleotides line up with TRBD1. This CDR3 region has 14 residues. Germline loops: CDR1 MDHEN, CDR2 SYDVKM. V shed 1 base and J 9 bases; nucleotides not matched to a gene: 7. The CDR3 DNA reads TGTGCCAGCAGTTTATTTCCGGGACAGGGAGGGCAGTACTTC. Translating it yields CASSLFPGQGGQYF. The whole variable domain, remainder taken from reference TRBV28 and TRBJ2-7, is DVKVTQSSRYLVKRTGEKVFLECVQDMDHENMFWYRQDPGLGLRLIYFSYDVKMKEKGDIPEGYSVSREKKERFSLILESASTNQTSMYLCASSLFPGQGGQYFGPGTRLTVT.

The V gene is TRBV6-1, the J gene TRBJ1-2, with TRBD1 identical over 8 bases. This CDR3 region has 13 residues. Germline V gene lookup returns CDR1 MNHNS and CDR2 SASEGT. The V and J ends lost 6 bases and 8 bases, in that order; junction bases with no gene match: 8. The CDR3 DNA is TGTGCCAGCAGCCCCGGGACAGGAAGGGGCTACACCTTC. This sequence encodes CASSPGTGRGYTF.

The chain joins TRBV5-1 to TRBJ2-3; the D gene is possibly TRBD1 (6 bases). V lost 4 bases to trimming and J lost 2 bases, with 17 bases between them. The CDR3 extends over 16 amino acids. The V gene's germline CDR1 is SGHRS and CDR2 YFSETQ. The CDR3 protein is CASSPGQNSATDTQYF. CDR3 sequence (DNA): TGCGCCAGCAGCCCCGGACAGAATTCTGCCACAGATACGCAGTATTTT.